The 29 T cell receptor beta chains presented below share a single source sample, sequenced in a study of blood T cell repertoires in COVID-19. TCRdb's copy holds only in-frame clones and misses some; the assay was immunoSEQ multiplex PCR. The table lists about 240,000 clones, roughly 83% of them singletons. Material: peripheral blood. These receptors came from a man aged 80 or over with acute or convalescent COVID-19.

V is TRBV6-4 and J is TRBJ1-2; D might be TRBD1 (6 bases). Trimming pared 6 bases from V and 4 bases from J, leaving 15 bases between. Per the germline V gene, CDR1 is MRHNA and CDR2 is SNTAGT. There are 14 residues in the CDR3. The DNA for the CDR3 is TGTGCCAGCAGGGCAGGACAGTCTAGCTATGGCTACACCTTC. It specifies CASRAGQSSYGYTF.

The chain has TRBV3-1 (or the pseudogene TRBV3-2) and TRBJ2-4, with a weak D call TRBD2 (6 bases). V lost 0 bases to trimming and J lost 7 bases, with 16 bases between them. The CDR3 sequence is 16 residues long. Germline CDR1 and CDR2: LGHDT and YNNKEL (reference sequence). The CDR3 DNA follows: TGTGCCAGCAGCCAAGACCCCACGGGGGTGGTGAACATTCAGTACTTC. It is translated as CASSQDPTGVVNIQYF.

The rearrangement uses TRBV7-2 and TRBJ1-2; D gene unclear. This CDR3 comprises 15 residues. V lost 5 bases and J lost 8, with 21 bases in between. Germline CDR1 SGHTA, CDR2 FQGNSA. The CDR3 protein is CASSVSRGGIEGYTF. CDR3 sequence (DNA): TGTGCCAGCAGCGTCTCACGGGGAGGGATCGAGGGCTACACCTTC.

The CDR3 nucleotides read TGTGCCACCAGTGACTCCGGGACAGCCGAAGCTTACGAGCAGTACTTC. It codes for CATSDSGTAEAYEQYF. This chain links TRBV24-1 with TRBJ2-7, with 7 positions matching TRBD1. V was clipped by 4 bases and J by 4 bases; unmatched bases: 12. CDR1 KGHDR and CDR2 SFDVKD come from the germline V gene. The CDR3 loop spans 16 amino acids.

This chain links TRBV5-4 with TRBJ1-5; 7 bases fit TRBD1. V was pared by 3 bases and J by 1 base, with 4 bases of the junction left unmatched. The CDR3 totals 15 residues. The germline gives CDR1 SGHNT, CDR2 YYREEE (reference sequence). The CDR3 sequence is CASSSGGRSNQPQHF. CDR3 nucleotide sequence: TGTGCCAGCAGCTCAGGGGGTAGGAGCAATCAGCCCCAGCATTTT.

Here the CDR3 DNA reads TGTGCCAGCTCGGGGGGCTACGGTACGCAGTATTTT. Protein product: CASSGGYGTQYF. This chain links TRBV19 with TRBJ2-3, with TRBD2 as a possible D gene (7 bases). Looked up from germline, CDR1 is LNHDA and CDR2 is SQIVND (reference sequence). Trimming removed 9 bases from V and 8 bases from J, with 15 bases in between. CDR3 length: 12 amino acids.

This sequence joins TRBV4-3 and TRBJ1-1, with 7 bases matching TRBD1. The CDR3 loop spans 15 amino acids. V lost 1 base, J lost 5 bases, and 7 bases stayed unmatched. Per the germline V gene, CDR1 is LGHNA and CDR2 is YSLEER. The CDR3 sequence is CASSQGARGRTEAFF. Here the CDR3 DNA reads TGCGCCAGCAGCCAAGGGGCAAGGGGGCGGACTGAAGCTTTCTTT.

This clone has a single count. The rearrangement joins TRBV19 to TRBJ1-6, with D tentatively TRBD1 (5 bases). In germline, CDR1 is LNHDA, CDR2 SQIVND (reference sequence). The CDR3 totals 15 residues. V lost 6 bases and J lost 6, with 15 bases in between. The CDR3 loop is CASRRPGVVNSPLHF. The CDR3 region has the DNA TGTGCCAGTAGACGACCGGGGGTAGTTAATTCACCCCTCCACTTT.

The J gene is TRBJ1-1, the V gene TRBV24-1; D remains unclear. Trimming took 1 base from V and 5 from J, leaving 7 bases between them. This CDR3 contains 13 residues. Per the germline V gene, CDR1 is KGHDR and CDR2 is SFDVKD. The CDR3 nucleotides read TGTGCCACCAGTGATTTCGCGGGAACTGAAGCTTTCTTT. Translation gives CATSDFAGTEAFF.

The rearrangement joins TRBV15 to TRBJ2-6, with 12 bases identical to TRBD1. V shed 5 bases and J 1 base; nucleotides not matched to a gene: 6. The CDR3 contains 18 residues. In germline, CDR1 is LNHNV, CDR2 YYDKDF (reference sequence). CDR3 sequence (DNA): TGTGCCACCAGCGACCGGGACAGGGGGCTGTCTGGGGCCAACGTCCTGACTTTC. This translates into CATSDRDRGLSGANVLTF.

The CDR3 loop is CASSVGGGYNEQFF. Written as DNA, the CDR3 is TGTGCCAGCAGCGTAGGCGGGGGCTACAATGAGCAGTTCTTC. The chain is built from TRBV9 and TRBJ2-1; 7 nucleotides align to TRBD2. Germline V gene sequence: CDR1 SGDLS, CDR2 YYNGEE. V was clipped by 0 bases and J by 3 bases; unmatched bases: 0. This CDR3 spans 14 amino acids.

The rearrangement joins TRBV6-5 to TRBJ2-6, with D possibly TRBD1 on 5 matching bases. Germline V gene sequence: CDR1 MNHEY, CDR2 SVGAGI. Trimming took 2 bases from V and 4 from J, leaving 9 bases between them. This CDR3 is built from 15 residues. The CDR3 DNA follows: TGTGCCAGCAGTTACAGCGACAGCGGGGCCAACGTCCTGACTTTC. It encodes CASSYSDSGANVLTF.

This clone turned up a few times. V and J are TRBV18 and TRBJ1-3; D is unclear. The CDR3 length is 14 residues. Trimming took off 0 bases at V and 4 bases at J, with 7 bases between the two ends. The V gene's germline CDR1 is KGHSH and CDR2 LQKENI. The CDR3 protein is CASSPPRVGNTIYF. The CDR3 DNA sequence: TGTGCCAGCTCACCACCGAGGGTCGGAAACACCATATATTTT.

V gene TRBV19 combines with J gene TRBJ2-3; tentatively, D is TRBD1 (6 bases). The germline V gene encodes CDR1 LNHDA and CDR2 SQIVND (reference sequence). The CDR3 is made up of 15 amino acids. The V and J ends lost 5 bases and 4 bases respectively, with 16 bases between them. The CDR3, as DNA: TGTGCCAGTAGTGTTCGGGACACACCCGCAGATACGCAGTATTTT. Translating gives CASSVRDTPADTQYF.

The chain links TRBV2 to TRBJ1-1; D may be TRBD1 (6 bases). This CDR3 has 14 residues. Per germline, CDR1 SNHLY and CDR2 FYNNEI. Between the trimmed V and J ends, which lost 7 bases and 3 bases, there was a span of 15 bases. The DNA for the CDR3 is TGTGCCAGCATCGGGGGGCCTCAGGACACTGAAGCTTTCTTT. Protein sequence: CASIGGPQDTEAFF.

This clone was observed once. This chain uses TRBV2 with TRBJ1-2; TRBD1 is a possible D gene (6 bases). From germline, CDR1 is SNHLY and CDR2 FYNNEI. The germline V and J ends were trimmed by 6 bases and 5 bases, with 16 bases remaining between them. The CDR3 is made up of 14 amino acids. In DNA form, the CDR3 reads TGTGCCAGCAGCCAACAGGGTCCGCAGTATGGCTACACCTTC. Translation: CASSQQGPQYGYTF.

The chain links TRBV18 to TRBJ1-2; D is possibly TRBD1 (5 bases). Trimming took 6 bases from V and 6 from J, leaving 17 bases between them. The CDR3 length is 14 residues. CDR1 and CDR2 from the germline V gene are KGHSH and LQKENI. CDR3 residues: CASSPTGWSDGYTF. CDR3 nucleotides: TGTGCCAGCTCTCCCACAGGCTGGTCAGATGGCTACACCTTC.

The chain combines TRBV2 with TRBJ2-3; D is perhaps TRBD1 (5 bases). CDR3 size: 15 residues. The ends were cut back, 4 bases at V and 0 bases at J, with 11 bases in the middle. Germline lookup yields CDR1 SNHLY and CDR2 FYNNEI. CDR3 loop: CASSVDRLSTDTQYF. The DNA for the CDR3 is TGTGCCAGCAGTGTTGACAGACTGAGCACAGATACGCAGTATTTT.

The J gene is TRBJ1-1, the V gene TRBV7-8; D is perhaps TRBD1 (5 bases). V shed 5 bases and J shed 6 bases, with 19 bases lying between them. Germline V gene lookup returns CDR1 SGHVS and CDR2 FQNEAQ. There are 15 residues in the CDR3. The CDR3 is CASSPWGEGGPEAFF. CDR3 sequence (DNA): TGTGCCAGCAGCCCCTGGGGGGAAGGCGGACCTGAAGCTTTCTTT.

V gene TRBV6-5 combines with J gene TRBJ1-5; D perhaps matches TRBD1 (6 bases). The CDR3 runs to 13 residues. The germline V and J ends were trimmed by 8 bases and 3 bases, with 11 bases remaining between them. Germline CDR1 and CDR2: MNHEY and SVGAGI. Written as DNA, the CDR3 is TGTGCCAGCGAGGACAGCCTCAATCAGCCCCAGCATTTT. This gives the protein CASEDSLNQPQHF.

The rearrangement links TRBV1 to TRBJ1-5. TRBV1 is marked as a pseudogene. The CDR3 sequence is 14 residues long. CDR3 DNA: TGCACCAGCAGCCAAGGCCGGGTCTGGCAGCCCCAGCATTTT. Translation gives CTSSQGRVWQPQHF.

The V call is TRBV6-5, the J call TRBJ2-1, with 12 positions matching TRBD2. With 4 bases clipped from V and 6 bases from J, the junction kept 4 bases outside the gene matches. This CDR3 is built from 15 residues. Germline loops: CDR1 MNHEY, CDR2 SVGAGI. CDR3 sequence: CASSFGLAGTNEQFF. The DNA for the CDR3 is TGTGCCAGCAGTTTCGGACTAGCGGGAACCAATGAGCAGTTCTTC.

V is TRBV5-4 and J is TRBJ1-1; 9 bases are shared with TRBD1. The CDR3 has 15 amino acids. J lost 5 bases, V lost 0 bases, and 5 bases had no gene match. Germline CDR1 is SGHNT and CDR2 is YYREEE (reference sequence). CDR3 in DNA: TGTGCCAGCAGCTTGGATTGGACAGGGGCGACTGAAGCTTTCTTT. It codes for CASSLDWTGATEAFF.

The genes are TRBV14 and TRBJ2-3, with 7 bases identical to TRBD1. Germline V gene sequence: CDR1 SGHDN, CDR2 FVKESK. The V and J ends lost 4 bases and 2 bases, in that order; junction bases with no gene match: 6. CDR3 length: 15 amino acids. The CDR3: CASSPFRGFTDTQYF. The CDR3 region has the DNA TGTGCCAGCAGCCCTTTCAGGGGGTTCACAGATACGCAGTATTTT. Supplemented by reference TRBV14 and TRBJ2-3, the full variable domain reads EAGVTQFPSHSVIEKGQTVTLRCDPISGHDNLYWYRRVMGKEIKFLLHFVKESKQDESGMPNNRFLAERTGGTYSTLKVQPAELEDSGVYFCASSPFRGFTDTQYFGPGTRLTVL.

The genes are TRBV2 and TRBJ2-6, with D tentatively TRBD1 (6 bases). CDR3 length: 17 residues. Trimming cost V 7 bases and J 1 base, with 17 bases left between them. Germline V CDR1 and CDR2: SNHLY, FYNNEI. The CDR3 sequence is CASKDSQLASGANVLTF. The CDR3 coding sequence is TGTGCCAGCAAGGACAGCCAACTTGCTTCTGGGGCCAACGTCCTGACTTTC.

The rearrangement uses TRBV5-1 and TRBJ1-4; D call uncertain. Germline V gene data show CDR1 as SGHRS and CDR2 as YFSETQ. The CDR3 spans 14 residues. Trimming cost V 0 bases and J 8 bases, with 11 bases left between them. The CDR3 spells CASSLGAGGEKLFF. The CDR3 DNA sequence: TGCGCCAGCAGCTTGGGCGCCGGAGGGGAAAAACTGTTTTTT.

The chain carries TRBV10-3 and TRBJ1-2, with D possibly matching TRBD1 (5 bases). The CDR3 is 15 amino acids. The germline V gene encodes CDR1 ENHRY and CDR2 SYGVKD. V was clipped by 3 bases and J by 4 bases, with 15 bases between them. The CDR3, as DNA: TGTGCCATCAGTGAAGAGGCAGGGAATTCCTATGGCTACACCTTC. It specifies CAISEEAGNSYGYTF.

The chain links TRBV19 to TRBJ1-5; possible D gene TRBD1, 5 bases. The germline gives CDR1 LNHDA, CDR2 SQIVND (reference sequence). This CDR3 contains 14 residues. V was cut by 5 bases and J by 2 bases, with 10 bases left in between. Here the CDR3 reads CASSHAGRNQPQHF. CDR3 sequence (DNA): TGTGCCAGTAGTCACGCAGGGCGCAATCAGCCCCAGCATTTT.

V and J are TRBV6-2 or TRBV6-3 and TRBJ1-5; TRBD1 matches 8 bases. Germline V gives CDR1 MNHEY, CDR2 SVGEGT. Trimming cost V 2 bases and J 0 bases; bases outside gene matches: 3. The CDR3 loop spans 16 amino acids. The CDR3 loop is CASSYPGGHSNQPQHF. The CDR3 DNA reads as TGTGCCAGCAGTTACCCAGGGGGCCATAGCAATCAGCCCCAGCATTTT.